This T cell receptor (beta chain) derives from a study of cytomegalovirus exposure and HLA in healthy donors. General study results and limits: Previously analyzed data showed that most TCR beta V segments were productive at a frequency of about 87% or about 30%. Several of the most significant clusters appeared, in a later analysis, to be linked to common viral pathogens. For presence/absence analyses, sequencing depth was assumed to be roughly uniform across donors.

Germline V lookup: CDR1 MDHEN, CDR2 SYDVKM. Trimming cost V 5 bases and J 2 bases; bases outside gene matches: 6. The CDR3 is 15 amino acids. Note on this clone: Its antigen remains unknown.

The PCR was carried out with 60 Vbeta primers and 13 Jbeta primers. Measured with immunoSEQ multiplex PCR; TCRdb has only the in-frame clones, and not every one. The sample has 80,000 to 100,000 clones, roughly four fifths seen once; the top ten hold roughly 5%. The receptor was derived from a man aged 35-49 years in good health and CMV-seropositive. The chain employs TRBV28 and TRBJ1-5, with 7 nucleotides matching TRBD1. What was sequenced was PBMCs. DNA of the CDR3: TGTGCCAGCAGTCAGGGACAGTCTGGCAATCAGCCCCAGCATTTT. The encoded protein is CASSQGQSGNQPQHF.